This T cell receptor (beta chain) is drawn from a study of T cell responses to AZD1222 COVID-19 vaccine. General study points: Increases in Spike-specific TCR breadth and depth were seen after two AZD1222 doses.

Details on this clone: No antigen is known for it.

Only in-frame clones appear in the TCRdb table, and some are missing; sequencing was by immunoSEQ multiplex PCR. The sample includes around 200,000 clones, 90% to 95% of them seen just once. The receptor comes from an adult in good health. The sequencing here drew on peripheral blood, taken on day 0 of AZD1222 vaccination.

CDR3: CSVSPSVAKNIQYF. CDR3 nucleotides: TGCAGCGTTTCCCCCTCGGTAGCCAAAAACATTCAGTACTTC. V gene TRBV29-1 combines with J gene TRBJ2-4; D gene ambiguous. V lost 5 bases and J 0 bases, leaving 11 bases between the germline ends. Germline V gives CDR1 SQVTM, CDR2 ANQGSEA. The CDR3 contains 14 residues.